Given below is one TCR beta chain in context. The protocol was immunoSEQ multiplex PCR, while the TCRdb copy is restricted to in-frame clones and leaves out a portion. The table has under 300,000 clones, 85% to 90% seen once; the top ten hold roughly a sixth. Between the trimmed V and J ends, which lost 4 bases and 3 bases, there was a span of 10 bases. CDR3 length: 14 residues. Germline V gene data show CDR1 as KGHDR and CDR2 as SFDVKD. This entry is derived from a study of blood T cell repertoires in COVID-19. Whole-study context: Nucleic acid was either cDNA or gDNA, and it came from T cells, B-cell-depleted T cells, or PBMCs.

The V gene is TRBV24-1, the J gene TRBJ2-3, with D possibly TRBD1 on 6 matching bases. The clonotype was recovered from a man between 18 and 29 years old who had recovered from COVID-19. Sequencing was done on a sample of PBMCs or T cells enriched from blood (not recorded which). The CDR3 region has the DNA TGTGCCACCAGTGACTCAACAGGGACAGATACGCAGTATTTT. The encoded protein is CATSDSTGTDTQYF.